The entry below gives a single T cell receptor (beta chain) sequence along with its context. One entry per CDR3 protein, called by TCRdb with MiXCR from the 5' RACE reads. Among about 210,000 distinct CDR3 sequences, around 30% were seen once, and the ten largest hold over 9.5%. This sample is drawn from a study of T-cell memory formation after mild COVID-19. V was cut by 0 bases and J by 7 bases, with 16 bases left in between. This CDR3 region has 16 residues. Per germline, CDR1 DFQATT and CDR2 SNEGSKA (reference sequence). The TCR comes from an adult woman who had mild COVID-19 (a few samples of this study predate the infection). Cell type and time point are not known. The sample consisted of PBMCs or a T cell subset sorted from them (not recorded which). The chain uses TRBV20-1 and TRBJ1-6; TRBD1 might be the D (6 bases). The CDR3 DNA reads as TGCAGTGCTAGAGATGGTTCCCAGGGGCGGAATTCACCCCTCCACTTT. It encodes CSARDGSQGRNSPLHF.